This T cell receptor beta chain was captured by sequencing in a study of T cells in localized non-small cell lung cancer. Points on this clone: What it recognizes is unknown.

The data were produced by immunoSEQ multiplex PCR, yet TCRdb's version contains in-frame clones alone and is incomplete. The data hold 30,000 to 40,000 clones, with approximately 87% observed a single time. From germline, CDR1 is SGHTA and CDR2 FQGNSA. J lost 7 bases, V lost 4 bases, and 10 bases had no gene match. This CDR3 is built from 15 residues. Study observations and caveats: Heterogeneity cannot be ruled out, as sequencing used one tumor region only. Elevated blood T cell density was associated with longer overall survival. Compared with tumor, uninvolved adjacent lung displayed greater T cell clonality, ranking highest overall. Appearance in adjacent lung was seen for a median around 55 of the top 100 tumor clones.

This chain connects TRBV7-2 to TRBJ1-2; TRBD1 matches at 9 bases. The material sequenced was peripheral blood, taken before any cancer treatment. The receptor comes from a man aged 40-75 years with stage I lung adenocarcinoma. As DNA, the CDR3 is TGTGCCAGCAGCTCCTCCGGGACAGGGTTGGGTGGCTACACCTTC. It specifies CASSSSGTGLGGYTF.